The rows below give T cell receptor beta chains drawn from one sample of a study of tumor-infiltrating lymphocytes in primary liver carcinoma. From the multiplex PCR reads, TCRdb called clonotypes with MiXCR, one entry per CDR3 protein. The sample lists about 330,000 distinct CDR3 sequences, roughly two thirds occurring once. Sequenced material: peripheral blood. These receptors originate from a man aged 40-49 years with primary liver carcinoma and hepatitis B virus infection. Each CDR3 is given with its conserved first and last residue. Fields, in order: CDR3 length, J gene, D gene, V gene, clone size, CDR3 protein, CDR3 DNA. A D gene is named only where the DNA matches it firmly. Where a row states a size, it is once, few, many or the class of an expanded clone; other rows omit it.

cdr3_length: 12; j_call: TRBJ2-1; d_call: NA; v_call: TRBV11-2; clone_size: NA; cdr3_aa: CVSSSRGSGKFF; cdr3_nt: TGTGTCAGCAGCTCACGGGGCAGCGGAAAGTTCTTC
cdr3_length: 16; j_call: TRBJ2-2; d_call: NA; v_call: TRBV28; clone_size: NA; cdr3_aa: CASSWGRRMNTGELFF; cdr3_nt: TGTGCCAGCAGCTGGGGGAGGCGGATGAACACCGGGGAGCTGTTTTTT
cdr3_length: 17; j_call: TRBJ2-1; d_call: TRBD2; v_call: TRBV24-1; clone_size: few; cdr3_aa: CATSGTSGRAWYNEQFF; cdr3_nt: TGTGCCACCAGTGGGACTAGCGGGAGGGCCTGGTACAATGAGCAGTTCTTC
cdr3_length: 16; j_call: TRBJ2-3; d_call: NA; v_call: TRBV11-2; clone_size: NA; cdr3_aa: CANSLSYQGDVDTQYF; cdr3_nt: TGTGCCAACAGCTTATCGTACCAGGGCGATGTAGATACGCAGTATTTC
cdr3_length: 14; j_call: TRBJ2-7; d_call: TRBD2; v_call: TRBV6-5; clone_size: NA; cdr3_aa: CASRVGTSRYEQYF; cdr3_nt: TGTGCCAGCAGAGTCGGGACTAGCAGATACGAGCAGTACTTC
cdr3_length: 15; j_call: TRBJ1-2; d_call: TRBD1; v_call: TRBV7-8; clone_size: many; cdr3_aa: CASSSRTGLGNGYTF; cdr3_nt: TGTGCCAGCAGCTCCAGGACAGGGCTTGGAAATGGCTACACCTTC
cdr3_length: 14; j_call: TRBJ2-1; d_call: NA; v_call: TRBV11-1; clone_size: NA; cdr3_aa: CASSFPLGYNEQFF; cdr3_nt: TGTGCCAGTAGCTTCCCCCTGGGTTACAATGAGCAGTTCTTC
cdr3_length: 12; j_call: TRBJ1-1; d_call: NA; v_call: TRBV29-1; clone_size: many; cdr3_aa: CSAKEGYTEAFF; cdr3_nt: TGCAGCGCTAAGGAGGGTTACACTGAAGCTTTCTTT
cdr3_length: 14; j_call: TRBJ1-2; d_call: NA; v_call: TRBV6-5; clone_size: NA; cdr3_aa: CASSSPRLNYGYTF; cdr3_nt: TGTGCCAGCAGTTCCCCGCGACTGAACTATGGCTACACCTTC
cdr3_length: 15; j_call: TRBJ2-4; d_call: TRBD2; v_call: TRBV12-3/TRBV12-4; clone_size: many; cdr3_aa: CASSASGTSGPRAQF; cdr3_nt: TGTGCCAGCAGTGCGTCCGGGACTAGCGGGCCCAGGGCCCAATTC
cdr3_length: 15; j_call: TRBJ1-2; d_call: TRBD1; v_call: TRBV6-5; clone_size: NA; cdr3_aa: CASSSVGQVAAGYIF; cdr3_nt: TGTGCCAGCAGTTCCGTCGGACAGGTGGCGGCAGGCTACATCTTC
cdr3_length: 15; j_call: TRBJ2-3; d_call: TRBD1; v_call: TRBV6-5; clone_size: NA; cdr3_aa: CASRTTGAGTDTQYF; cdr3_nt: TGTGCCAGCAGGACGACAGGGGCGGGCACAGATACGCAGTATTTT
cdr3_length: 17; j_call: TRBJ1-1; d_call: NA; v_call: TRBV10-2; clone_size: NA; cdr3_aa: CASSESKSAEGITEAFF; cdr3_nt: TGCGCCAGCAGTGAGTCGAAGTCGGCTGAGGGGATCACTGAAGCTTTCTTT
cdr3_length: 13; j_call: TRBJ1-5; d_call: NA; v_call: TRBV11-2; clone_size: NA; cdr3_aa: CASSLAGEQPRHF; cdr3_nt: TGTGCCAGCAGCTTAGCAGGGGAACAGCCCAGGCATTTT
cdr3_length: 15; j_call: TRBJ2-5; d_call: TRBD2; v_call: TRBV5-1; clone_size: NA; cdr3_aa: CASRFLAAPQETQYF; cdr3_nt: TGCGCTAGCAGGTTCCTAGCGGCTCCCCAAGAGACCCAGTACTTC
cdr3_length: 15; j_call: TRBJ2-2; d_call: NA; v_call: TRBV11-2; clone_size: NA; cdr3_aa: CGSSPRRLSTGELFF; cdr3_nt: TGTGGCAGCAGCCCCCGTAGATTGAGCACTGGGGAGCTGTTTTTT
cdr3_length: 16; j_call: TRBJ1-2; d_call: TRBD1; v_call: TRBV4-1; clone_size: many; cdr3_aa: CASSPYRGYKIYGYTF; cdr3_nt: TGCGCCAGCAGCCCCTACAGGGGATATAAGATCTATGGCTACACCTTC
cdr3_length: 15; j_call: TRBJ1-1; d_call: NA; v_call: TRBV11-3; clone_size: many; cdr3_aa: CASSLDGRSGTEAFF; cdr3_nt: TGTGCCAGCAGCTTAGATGGAAGGAGTGGGACTGAAGCTTTCTTT
cdr3_length: 13; j_call: TRBJ2-5; d_call: NA; v_call: TRBV11-2; clone_size: once; cdr3_aa: CANSFYTQETQYF; cdr3_nt: TGTGCCAACAGCTTTTACACCCAAGAGACACAGTACTTC
cdr3_length: 15; j_call: TRBJ2-2; d_call: NA; v_call: TRBV11-2; clone_size: NA; cdr3_aa: CASRYLEGYIGELFF; cdr3_nt: TGTGCCAGCAGATATTTGGAGGGATACATCGGGGAGCTGTTTTTT
cdr3_length: 12; j_call: TRBJ2-7; d_call: NA; v_call: TRBV10-1; clone_size: NA; cdr3_aa: CASSESGGEQYF; cdr3_nt: TGCGCCAGCAGTGAGTCCGGGGGCGAGCAGTACTTC
cdr3_length: 20; j_call: TRBJ2-3; d_call: NA; v_call: TRBV5-5; clone_size: NA; cdr3_aa: CASSLGTKFGQRTRTDTQYF; cdr3_nt: TGTGCCAGCAGCTTGGGTACGAAGTTCGGACAGCGAACTCGCACAGATACGCAGTATTTT
cdr3_length: 15; j_call: TRBJ2-5; d_call: NA; v_call: TRBV7-9; clone_size: few; cdr3_aa: CASSPRGTEQETQYF; cdr3_nt: TGTGCCAGCAGCCCAAGGGGGACGGAGCAAGAGACCCAGTACTTC
cdr3_length: 17; j_call: TRBJ1-4; d_call: NA; v_call: TRBV11-2; clone_size: NA; cdr3_aa: CASSLDLAVPTNEKLFF; cdr3_nt: TGTGCCAGCAGCTTAGATCTTGCAGTCCCAACCAATGAAAAACTGTTTTTT
cdr3_length: 15; j_call: TRBJ2-3; d_call: TRBD2; v_call: TRBV11-2; clone_size: NA; cdr3_aa: CASSSGGSGTDTQYF; cdr3_nt: TGTGCCAGCAGCTCAGGCGGGAGTGGGACAGATACGCAGTATTTT
cdr3_length: 15; j_call: TRBJ1-3; d_call: NA; v_call: TRBV6-5; clone_size: NA; cdr3_aa: CASSYDRWRGNTIYF; cdr3_nt: TGTGCCAGCAGTTACGACAGGTGGAGAGGAAACACCATATATTTT
cdr3_length: 15; j_call: TRBJ1-3; d_call: NA; v_call: TRBV11-2; clone_size: NA; cdr3_aa: CASSFQVFSGNTIYF; cdr3_nt: TGTGCCAGCAGCTTCCAGGTTTTCTCTGGAAACACCATATATTTC
cdr3_length: 15; j_call: TRBJ1-1; d_call: NA; v_call: TRBV4-2; clone_size: NA; cdr3_aa: CASSPIGVRFTEAFF; cdr3_nt: TGTGCCAGCAGCCCCATCGGTGTCCGTTTTACTGAAGCTTTCTTT
cdr3_length: 13; j_call: TRBJ2-2; d_call: NA; v_call: TRBV6-5; clone_size: once; cdr3_aa: CDSSWSHTGELFF; cdr3_nt: TGTGATAGCAGTTGGTCGCACACCGGGGAGCTGTTTTTT
cdr3_length: 14; j_call: TRBJ1-2; d_call: TRBD1; v_call: TRBV4-1; clone_size: many; cdr3_aa: CASSQGDRGGGYTF; cdr3_nt: TGCGCCAGCAGCCAGGGGGACAGGGGGGGAGGCTACACCTTC
cdr3_length: 12; j_call: TRBJ1-1; d_call: NA; v_call: TRBV29-1; clone_size: NA; cdr3_aa: CSAAIGNTEAFF; cdr3_nt: TGCAGCGCCGCAATAGGTAACACTGAAGCTTTCTTT
cdr3_length: 14; j_call: TRBJ2-5; d_call: NA; v_call: TRBV11-2; clone_size: NA; cdr3_aa: CASSTWTNQETHYF; cdr3_nt: TGTGCCAGCAGCACTTGGACGAATCAAGAGACCCATTACTTC
cdr3_length: 15; j_call: TRBJ2-3; d_call: TRBD1; v_call: TRBV11-3; clone_size: NA; cdr3_aa: CASSLRGGSTDTQYF; cdr3_nt: TGTGCCAGCAGCCTGAGAGGGGGCAGCACAGATACGCAGTATTTT
cdr3_length: 14; j_call: TRBJ1-1; d_call: NA; v_call: TRBV4-1; clone_size: NA; cdr3_aa: CASRSPLEGTEAFF; cdr3_nt: TGCGCCAGCAGATCTCCCCTTGAGGGCACTGAAGCTTTCTTT
cdr3_length: 13; j_call: TRBJ1-5; d_call: NA; v_call: TRBV18; clone_size: NA; cdr3_aa: CASSPTANQPQHF; cdr3_nt: TGTGCCAGCTCACCGACAGCCAATCAGCCCCAGCATTTT
cdr3_length: 13; j_call: TRBJ2-7; d_call: TRBD1; v_call: TRBV6-1; clone_size: NA; cdr3_aa: CASSEEDRQKSGF; cdr3_nt: TGTGCCAGCAGTGAAGAGGACAGGCAAAAAAGTGGGTTC
cdr3_length: 16; j_call: TRBJ2-4; d_call: NA; v_call: TRBV28; clone_size: NA; cdr3_aa: CASSLVSGASKNIQYF; cdr3_nt: TGTGCCAGCAGTTTAGTGTCGGGTGCCTCCAAAAACATTCAGTACTTC
cdr3_length: 11; j_call: TRBJ2-1; d_call: NA; v_call: TRBV7-8; clone_size: many; cdr3_aa: CASSLFNEQFF; cdr3_nt: TGTGCCAGCAGCTTATTTAATGAGCAGTTCTTC
cdr3_length: 18; j_call: TRBJ1-1; d_call: TRBD1; v_call: TRBV6-1; clone_size: NA; cdr3_aa: CASSEAGIGGERNTEAFF; cdr3_nt: TGTGCCAGCAGTGAAGCCGGGATAGGGGGCGAGCGGAACACTGAAGCTTTCTTT
cdr3_length: 12; j_call: TRBJ2-3; d_call: NA; v_call: TRBV28; clone_size: NA; cdr3_aa: CASTGETDTQYF; cdr3_nt: TGTGCCAGCACTGGCGAAACAGATACGCAGTATTTT
cdr3_length: 14; j_call: TRBJ1-1; d_call: TRBD1; v_call: TRBV28; clone_size: many; cdr3_aa: CASSARTGTFLAFF; cdr3_nt: TGTGCCAGCAGTGCTCGGACAGGGACGTTTTTGGCTTTCTTT
cdr3_length: 15; j_call: TRBJ1-1; d_call: NA; v_call: TRBV12-3/TRBV12-4; clone_size: few; cdr3_aa: CAITPRVSLRTEAFF; cdr3_nt: TGTGCCATCACTCCAAGGGTGTCCCTCCGCACTGAAGCTTTCTTT
cdr3_length: 14; j_call: TRBJ2-7; d_call: TRBD1; v_call: TRBV6-6; clone_size: NA; cdr3_aa: CASSGTGDTYKQYF; cdr3_nt: TGTGCCAGCAGTGGGACAGGGGATACCTACAAGCAGTACTTC
cdr3_length: 12; j_call: TRBJ2-3; d_call: NA; v_call: TRBV6-6; clone_size: many; cdr3_aa: CAHGGSTDTQYF; cdr3_nt: TGTGCCCACGGCGGGAGCACAGATACGCAGTATTTT
cdr3_length: 13; j_call: TRBJ2-5; d_call: NA; v_call: TRBV5-4; clone_size: NA; cdr3_aa: CASSLTREETQYF; cdr3_nt: TGTGCCAGCAGCTTGACTAGGGAAGAGACCCAGTACTTC
cdr3_length: 13; j_call: TRBJ2-2; d_call: NA; v_call: TRBV5-1; clone_size: NA; cdr3_aa: CASSALEPGELFF; cdr3_nt: TGCGCCAGCAGCGCCCTAGAACCCGGGGAGCTGTTTTTT
cdr3_length: 14; j_call: TRBJ2-5; d_call: NA; v_call: TRBV11-3; clone_size: NA; cdr3_aa: CASSTGAQGETQYF; cdr3_nt: TGTGCCAGCAGCACCGGGGCCCAGGGAGAGACCCAGTACTTC
cdr3_length: 14; j_call: TRBJ2-7; d_call: TRBD1; v_call: TRBV12-3/TRBV12-4; clone_size: few; cdr3_aa: CASRDGTGFGEQYF; cdr3_nt: TGTGCCAGCAGGGATGGGACAGGGTTCGGCGAGCAGTACTTC
cdr3_length: 13; j_call: TRBJ2-5; d_call: NA; v_call: TRBV29-1; clone_size: NA; cdr3_aa: CSSSAEGQETQYF; cdr3_nt: TGCAGCTCATCAGCGGAGGGCCAAGAGACCCAGTACTTC
cdr3_length: 13; j_call: TRBJ2-1; d_call: NA; v_call: TRBV13; clone_size: few; cdr3_aa: CASSLAFLNEQFF; cdr3_nt: TGTGCCAGCAGCTTAGCATTCCTCAATGAGCAGTTCTTC
cdr3_length: 15; j_call: TRBJ2-1; d_call: NA; v_call: TRBV7-9; clone_size: NA; cdr3_aa: CASSLRARSDNEQFF; cdr3_nt: TGTGCCAGCAGCTTACGAGCCAGGAGTGACAATGAGCAGTTCTTC
cdr3_length: 17; j_call: TRBJ2-7; d_call: NA; v_call: TRBV4-2; clone_size: many; cdr3_aa: CASSPQEGTWTLYEQYF; cdr3_nt: TGTGCCAGCAGCCCCCAAGAAGGGACCTGGACTTTATACGAGCAGTACTTC
cdr3_length: 13; j_call: TRBJ2-3; d_call: NA; v_call: TRBV11-3; clone_size: many; cdr3_aa: CASSFAGPDTQYF; cdr3_nt: TGTGCCAGCAGCTTCGCGGGCCCAGATACGCAGTATTTT
cdr3_length: 15; j_call: TRBJ2-2; d_call: NA; v_call: TRBV5-5; clone_size: many; cdr3_aa: CASSLTILNTGELFF; cdr3_nt: TGTGCCAGCAGCTTGACTATTCTGAACACCGGGGAGCTGTTTTTT
cdr3_length: 15; j_call: TRBJ1-5; d_call: NA; v_call: TRBV10-2; clone_size: medium-sized; cdr3_aa: CASSEQPYSNQPQHF; cdr3_nt: TGCGCCAGCAGTGAACAGCCCTATAGCAATCAGCCCCAGCATTTT
cdr3_length: 13; j_call: TRBJ1-2; d_call: NA; v_call: TRBV6-1; clone_size: once; cdr3_aa: CANSHEGGHGYTF; cdr3_nt: TGTGCCAACAGTCATGAGGGGGGACATGGCTACACCTTC
cdr3_length: 19; j_call: TRBJ2-3; d_call: TRBD2; v_call: TRBV6-5; clone_size: many; cdr3_aa: CASSPIIEIAGRGTDTQYF; cdr3_nt: TGTGCCAGCAGTCCAATAATCGAAATAGCGGGACGCGGCACAGATACGCAGTATTTT
cdr3_length: 15; j_call: TRBJ2-7; d_call: NA; v_call: TRBV11-3; clone_size: once; cdr3_aa: CASSLGFGQLYERYF; cdr3_nt: TGTGCCAGCAGCTTAGGGTTCGGGCAGTTATACGAGCGGTACTTC
cdr3_length: 15; j_call: TRBJ2-7; d_call: NA; v_call: TRBV11-2; clone_size: once; cdr3_aa: CASSVGSGAPYEQYF; cdr3_nt: TGTGCCAGCAGCGTGGGCTCTGGGGCCCCCTACGAACAGTACTTC